The sample holds a few counts of the clone carrying this T cell receptor (beta chain). The antigen remains unidentified. TCRdb processed the 5' RACE reads anew with MiXCR; each CDR3 protein has one entry. In the table there are 400,000 or so distinct CDR3 sequences, approximately 20% of which are singletons. This specimen comes from a study of T-cell memory formation after mild COVID-19. In the study overall: Across donors, TCR clusters were largely donor specific. Whole-study results and caveats: Pre-infection memory contained some responding clones, which suggested that cross-reactive memory had joined.

With 5 bases clipped from V and 10 bases from J, the junction kept 8 bases outside the gene matches. CDR3 length: 14 residues. Per the germline V gene, CDR1 is SNHLY and CDR2 is FYNNEI. The TCR originated in an adult woman who had mild COVID-19 (a few samples of this study predate the infection). Cell type and time point are not known. The chain joins TRBV2 to TRBJ1-4, with TRBD1 matching 9 bases. Material for sequencing was PBMCs or a T cell subset sorted from them (not recorded which). The CDR3 DNA reads as TGTGCCAGCAGTCCAACAGGGGGCAGAAGAAAACTGTTTTTT. It encodes CASSPTGGRRKLFF.